This TCR beta chain was identified during a study of T cell responses to AZD1222 COVID-19 vaccine. Turning to this clone: The target antigen is unknown.

V was shortened by 5 bases and J by 7 bases, with 14 bases between the two germline ends. CDR3 size: 13 residues. Germline loops: CDR1 MNHNY, CDR2 SVGAGI (reference sequence). Points from the study as a whole: Close to half of spike-specific TCRs reportedly recognize unmutated variant regions. CD4 TCRs linked to vaccination spanned spike, dominating at 160-218 and 743-854. At baseline, seropositivity was found in only six or seven AZD1222 recipients. Clonal diversity was possibly underestimated; the donors were predominantly white British and more often female.

Data came from immunoSEQ multiplex PCR; TCRdb stores just in-frame clones and leaves some out. The profile shows around 100,000 clones, 88% of them singletons. The TCR sequence derives from an adult in good health. The chain links TRBV6-6 to TRBJ1-2, with D uncertain. The source material was peripheral blood, sampled on day 0 of AZD1222 vaccination. CDR3 coding DNA: TGTGCCAGCAGTCAATCCGGGGTGGGTGGCTACACCTTC. Its translation: CASSQSGVGGYTF.